The source of this T cell receptor beta chain is a study of T cells in tumors and immune-related adverse events. The germline CDR1 and CDR2 sequences are SGHRS and YFSETQ. J was trimmed by 5 bases and V by 0 bases; bases with no gene match: 3. This CDR3 has 15 amino acids. TCRdb's table, derived via immunoSEQ multiplex PCR, lists solely in-frame clones and lacks some. The profile covers roughly 10,000 clones, with less than 95% appearing a single time and 1.4% to 1.5% taken by the ten largest. Material: lymph node tissue, obtained from a patient treated with anti-PD-1 therapy. The sequence was obtained from a female donor with metastatic renal cell carcinoma. V and J are TRBV5-1 and TRBJ2-1; TRBD1 matches at 9 bases. The CDR3 DNA is TGCGCCAGCAGCTTGGAAGGGACAGGGCACAATGAGCAGTTCTTC. It specifies CASSLEGTGHNEQFF.